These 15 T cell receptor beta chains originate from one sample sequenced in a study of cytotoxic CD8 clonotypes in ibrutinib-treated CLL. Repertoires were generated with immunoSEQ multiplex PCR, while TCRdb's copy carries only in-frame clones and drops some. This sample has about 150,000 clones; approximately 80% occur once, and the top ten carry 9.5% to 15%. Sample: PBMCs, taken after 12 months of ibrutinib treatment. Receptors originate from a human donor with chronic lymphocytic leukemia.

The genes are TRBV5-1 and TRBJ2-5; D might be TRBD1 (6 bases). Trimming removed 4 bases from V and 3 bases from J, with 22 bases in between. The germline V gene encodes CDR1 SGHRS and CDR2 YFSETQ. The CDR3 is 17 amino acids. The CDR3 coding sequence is TGCGCCAGCAGCCGTTACAAACAACAGGGCGGAGAAGAGACCCAGTACTTC. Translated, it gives CASSRYKQQGGEETQYF. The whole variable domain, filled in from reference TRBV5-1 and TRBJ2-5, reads KAGVTQTPRYLIKTRGQQVTLSCSPISGHRSVSWYQQTPGQGLQFLFEYFSETQRNKGNFPGRFSGRQFSNSRSEMNVSTLELGDSALYLCASSRYKQQGGEETQYFGPGTRLLVL.

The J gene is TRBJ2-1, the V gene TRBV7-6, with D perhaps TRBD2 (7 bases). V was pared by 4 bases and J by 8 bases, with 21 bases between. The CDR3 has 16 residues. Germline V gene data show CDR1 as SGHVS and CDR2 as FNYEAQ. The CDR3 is CASSSLLGGDRHEQFF. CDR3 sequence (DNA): TGTGCCAGCAGCTCTCTACTAGGGGGGGATCGGCATGAGCAGTTCTTC.

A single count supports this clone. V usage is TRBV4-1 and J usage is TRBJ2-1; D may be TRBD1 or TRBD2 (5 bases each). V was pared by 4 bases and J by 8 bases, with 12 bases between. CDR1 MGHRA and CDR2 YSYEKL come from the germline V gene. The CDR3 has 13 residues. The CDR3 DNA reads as TGCGCCAGCAGCCTCCAGGGAGTCGATGAGCAGTTCTTC. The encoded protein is CASSLQGVDEQFF.

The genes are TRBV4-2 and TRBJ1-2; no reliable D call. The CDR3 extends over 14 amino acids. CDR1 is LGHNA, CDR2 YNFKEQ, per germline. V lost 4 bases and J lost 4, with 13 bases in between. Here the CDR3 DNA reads TGTGCCAGCAGCCTCCTGGCTGATGCCTATGGCTACACCTTC. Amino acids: CASSLLADAYGYTF.

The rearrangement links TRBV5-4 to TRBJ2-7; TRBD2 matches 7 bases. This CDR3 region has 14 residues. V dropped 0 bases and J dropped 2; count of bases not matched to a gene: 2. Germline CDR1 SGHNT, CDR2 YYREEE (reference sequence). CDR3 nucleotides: TGTGCCAGCAGCTTGGATCTAGCGGCCTACGAGCAGTACTTC. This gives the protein CASSLDLAAYEQYF.

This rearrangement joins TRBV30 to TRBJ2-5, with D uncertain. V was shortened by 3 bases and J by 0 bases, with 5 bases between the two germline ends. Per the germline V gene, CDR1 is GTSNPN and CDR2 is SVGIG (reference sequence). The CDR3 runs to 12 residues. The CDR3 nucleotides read TGTGCCTGGAGCCCTCACCAAGAGACCCAGTACTTC. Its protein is CAWSPHQETQYF.

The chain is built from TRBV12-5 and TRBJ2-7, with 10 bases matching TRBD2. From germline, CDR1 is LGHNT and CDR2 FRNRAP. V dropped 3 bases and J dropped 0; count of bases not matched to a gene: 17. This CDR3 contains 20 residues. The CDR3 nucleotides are TGTGCTAGTGGTTTCTCCGCCCTCCCCCTAGCGGGGGCCCCCTCCTACGAGCAGTACTTC. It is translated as CASGFSALPLAGAPSYEQYF.

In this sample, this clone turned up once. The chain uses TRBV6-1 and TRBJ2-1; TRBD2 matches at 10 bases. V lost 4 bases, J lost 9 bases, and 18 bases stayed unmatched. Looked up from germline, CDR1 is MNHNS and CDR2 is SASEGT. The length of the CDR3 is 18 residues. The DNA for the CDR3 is TGTGCCAGCAGTGTTCTAAAAGCGGGAGGGCCAGGCATAGGTGAGCAGTTCTTC. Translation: CASSVLKAGGPGIGEQFF.

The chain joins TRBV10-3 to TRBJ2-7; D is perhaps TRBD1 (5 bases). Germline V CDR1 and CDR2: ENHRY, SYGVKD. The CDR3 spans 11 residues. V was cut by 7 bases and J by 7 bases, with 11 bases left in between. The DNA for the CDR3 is TGTGCCATCACAGGGCTGGGGGAGCAGTACTTC. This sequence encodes CAITGLGEQYF.

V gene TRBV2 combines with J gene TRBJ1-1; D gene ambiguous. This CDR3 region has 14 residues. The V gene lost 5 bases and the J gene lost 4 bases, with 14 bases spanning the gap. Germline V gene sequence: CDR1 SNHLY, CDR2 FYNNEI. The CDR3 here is CASSKDQDLTEAFF. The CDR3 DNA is TGTGCCAGCAGTAAAGACCAGGATCTCACTGAAGCTTTCTTT.

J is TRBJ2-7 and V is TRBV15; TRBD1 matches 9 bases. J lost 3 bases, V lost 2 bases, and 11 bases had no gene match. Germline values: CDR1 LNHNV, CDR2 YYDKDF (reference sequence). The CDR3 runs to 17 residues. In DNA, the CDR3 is TGTGCCACCAGCAGAATGCGGACAGGGGCCCGCTTCTACGAGCAGTACTTC. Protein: CATSRMRTGARFYEQYF.

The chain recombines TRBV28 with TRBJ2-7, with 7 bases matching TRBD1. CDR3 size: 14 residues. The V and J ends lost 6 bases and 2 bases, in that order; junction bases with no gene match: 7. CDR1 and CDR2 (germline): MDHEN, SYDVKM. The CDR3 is CASRAEGQTYEQYF. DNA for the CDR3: TGTGCCAGCAGGGCCGAGGGACAGACCTACGAGCAGTACTTC.

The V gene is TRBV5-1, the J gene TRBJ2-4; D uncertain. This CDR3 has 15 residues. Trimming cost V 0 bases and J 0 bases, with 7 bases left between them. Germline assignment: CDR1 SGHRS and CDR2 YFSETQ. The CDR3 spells CASSLDTEAKNIQYF. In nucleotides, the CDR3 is TGCGCCAGCAGCTTGGATACAGAAGCCAAAAACATTCAGTACTTC.

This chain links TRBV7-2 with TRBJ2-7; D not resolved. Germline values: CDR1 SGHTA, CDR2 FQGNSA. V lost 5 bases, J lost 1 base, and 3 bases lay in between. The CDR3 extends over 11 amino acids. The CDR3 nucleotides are TGTGCCAGCAGCCCATCCTACGAGCAGTACTTC. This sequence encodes CASSPSYEQYF.

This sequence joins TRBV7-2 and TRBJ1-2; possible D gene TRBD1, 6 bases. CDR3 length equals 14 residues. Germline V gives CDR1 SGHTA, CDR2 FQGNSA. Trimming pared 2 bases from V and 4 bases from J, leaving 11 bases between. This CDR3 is CASSLNRESYGYTF. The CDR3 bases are TGTGCCAGCAGCTTAAACAGGGAATCCTATGGCTACACCTTC.